A selection of T cell receptor beta chains follows, all from one sample in a study of blood T cells in healthy people across ages. One entry per CDR3 protein results from TCRdb running MiXCR on the 5' RACE reads. The table includes 2 million or so distinct CDR3 sequences, about 49% detected once. Input material: blood. The receptor set was obtained from a woman aged 40 to 55 in good health. CDR3s include the opening cysteine and the closing phenylalanine or tryptophan. Not every row has a clone size; where given, it reads once, few, many or a size class.

.,TRBV7-2,TRBJ2-1,CASSSLSAGEQFF
.,TRBV7-3,TRBJ1-2,CASSNHGTPNYGYTF
.,TRBV3-1,TRBJ1-5,CASSRGSQGTQPQHF
few,TRBV11-2,TRBJ2-3,CASSLVQGRPDTQYF
.,TRBV10-3,TRBJ1-2,CAISDSPGQGGYGYTF
.,TRBV7-3,.,CASSFPNRVGQLETQYF
.,TRBV20-1,TRBJ1-2,CSARGSRTGSWYGYTF
few,TRBV6-1,TRBJ2-4,CASSGGGLAKENIQYF
.,TRBV6-1,TRBJ1-2,CASSEGSGWGYGYTF
many,TRBV6-2/TRBV6-3,TRBJ2-5,CASRHAGTKTETQYF
.,TRBV5-1,TRBJ2-7,CASSLEGDRTYEQYF
.,TRBV3-1,TRBJ2-3,CASSHRTSYNFPPDTQYF
.,TRBV11-1,TRBJ1-5,CASSSGRSGQPQHF
many,TRBV20-1,TRBJ2-5,CSASSLYQETQYF
.,TRBV20-1,TRBJ2-5,CSASDGAGEETQYF
few,TRBV15,TRBJ2-7,CATSDTGFHEQYF
few,TRBV6-5,TRBJ1-5,CASSYSWAGNSNQPQHF
.,TRBV2,TRBJ1-2,CASSPRAAQGASGYTF
.,TRBV6-1,TRBJ2-6,CAIKQGPGANVLTF
once,TRBV15,TRBJ1-6,CATSRDAGQGYSPLHF
.,TRBV7-9,TRBJ2-1,CASSLSRTSGGSYNEQFF
.,TRBV2,TRBJ1-1,CASSEDRGRGTEAFF
.,TRBV5-6,TRBJ2-6,CASSLRGSHPGANVLTF
once,TRBV6-2/TRBV6-3,TRBJ1-2,CASSYSMRAPARYDGYTF
.,TRBV7-2,TRBJ2-3,CASSLGAGNLGTQYF
.,TRBV4-3,TRBJ2-7,CASSRDSSPVETQYF
.,TRBV18,TRBJ1-5,CASSPSVKGEPQHF
.,TRBV7-2,TRBJ2-2,CASSPLWSGSGELFF
few,TRBV20-1,TRBJ2-3,CSARDGTSGRATQYF
.,TRBV5-1,TRBJ2-5,CASSLVGAGRETQYF
.,TRBV11-2,TRBJ2-7,CASSLGASKQYF
.,TRBV5-6,TRBJ2-1,CASSTGGGAKDEQFF
.,TRBV11-2,TRBJ2-7,CASSPGTGMTRDSYEQYF